This T cell receptor beta chain was found in a study of OX40 agonist ivuxolimab in advanced cancers. The overall study: In this trial design, patients received ivuxolimab intravenously at 0.01 to 10 mg/kg every 2 weeks. Three patients responded partially, comprising one with hepatocellular carcinoma and two with cutaneous melanoma. Study observations and caveats: With doses of 0.1 to 3.0 mg/kg, CD4+ and CD8+ blood T cells had undergone clonal expansion by week 6.

As to this clone: Its antigen is as yet unknown.

Germline values: CDR1 SGHRS, CDR2 YFSETQ. Trimming cost V 4 bases and J 0 bases, with 18 bases left between them. The CDR3 spans 17 residues. Generated by immunoSEQ multiplex PCR, the TCRdb table keeps only in-frame clones and is missing some. The sample includes approximately 60,000 clones, roughly 80% seen only once; the top ten take 5%. The J gene is TRBJ2-3, the V gene TRBV5-1; tentatively, D is TRBD2 (5 bases). The sample was CD4+ or CD8+ T cells sorted from blood, taken in a trial of the OX40 agonist ivuxolimab. The source of this sequence is an adult with an advanced solid tumor such as melanoma, head and neck, liver or kidney cancer. This CDR3 is CASSTTLGGSSTDTQYF. As DNA, the CDR3 is TGCGCCAGCAGCACGACACTTGGCGGGTCCAGCACAGATACGCAGTATTTT.